The rows below give T cell receptor beta chains drawn from one sample of a study of blood T cell repertoires in COVID-19. The table came from immunoSEQ multiplex PCR; TCRdb's copy has only in-frame clones and leaves some out. The data contain some 130,000 clones, 84% of them singletons. Specimen: peripheral blood. The source of these receptors is a human donor in a cohort sampled during active COVID-19. Both conserved end residues are part of each CDR3. A D gene is named only where the DNA matches it firmly. A row's size may be missing; if present it is once, few, many or a size class.

d_call j_call clone_size v_call cdr3_aa cdr3_nt
TRBD2 TRBJ2-3 NA TRBV6-5 CASLGGAGTDTQYF TGTGCCAGCCTCGGGGGGGCCGGGACAGATACGCAGTATTTT
TRBD2 TRBJ2-3 NA TRBV4-3 CASSQDGSGGSDTQYF TGCGCCAGCAGCCAAGATGGGAGCGGGGGATCGGATACGCAGTATTTT
NA TRBJ1-2 NA TRBV18 CASSPPVDTGHGYTF TGTGCCAGCTCACCACCAGTGGACACAGGGCATGGCTACACCTTC
NA TRBJ2-3 NA TRBV29-1 CSVGGLWTDTQYF TGCAGCGTTGGAGGTTTGTGGACAGATACGCAGTATTTT
NA TRBJ1-1 NA TRBV11-3 CASSSGQWGQDTEAFF TGTGCCAGCAGCTCTGGACAGTGGGGCCAGGACACTGAAGCTTTCTTT
TRBD2 TRBJ2-7 NA TRBV7-3 CASSRLAGGYEQYF TGTGCCAGCAGCCGACTAGCGGGGGGTTACGAGCAGTACTTC
NA TRBJ1-6 many TRBV19 CASSIDHRAPLHF TGTGCCAGTAGTATAGATCACCGGGCACCCCTCCACTTT
NA TRBJ2-7 NA TRBV27 CASSSGFGYEQYF TGTGCCAGCAGTTCGGGTTTCGGGTACGAGCAGTACTTC
NA TRBJ2-1 once TRBV28 CASSRSGNYNEQFF TGTGCCAGCAGTCGCTCGGGGAACTACAATGAGCAGTTCTTC
NA TRBJ2-3 NA TRBV5-4 CASSSFDKGGDTQYF TGTGCCAGCAGCTCATTCGACAAAGGGGGAGATACGCAGTATTTT
TRBD1 TRBJ1-1 NA TRBV5-1 CASSLGGQGGLLNTEAFF TGCGCCAGCAGCTTGGGCGGACAGGGAGGTCTCTTGAACACTGAAGCTTTCTTT
TRBD1 TRBJ1-5 NA TRBV6-5 CASSLGQGGSQHF TGTGCCAGCAGTTTGGGACAGGGGGGGTCCCAGCATTTT
NA TRBJ1-1 NA TRBV4-3 CASSTRGGTEAFF TGCGCCAGCAGCACGCGCGGGGGCACTGAAGCTTTCTTT
NA TRBJ1-1 NA TRBV4-1 CASSPMGARLNTEAFF TGCGCCAGCAGCCCAATGGGGGCACGGTTGAACACTGAAGCTTTCTTT
TRBD1 TRBJ1-2 NA TRBV28 CASSFGQGQLILYGYTF TGTGCCAGCAGTTTTGGACAGGGGCAGTTAATACTCTATGGCTACACCTTC
NA TRBJ1-5 NA TRBV19 CASSMAGRYQPQHF TGTGCCAGTAGTATGGCAGGTAGGTATCAGCCCCAGCATTTT
TRBD1 TRBJ2-2 NA TRBV19 CASSMTGWDTGELFF TGTGCCAGTAGTATGACAGGGTGGGACACCGGGGAGCTGTTTTTT
NA TRBJ2-1 NA TRBV6-5 CASKANSYNEQFF TGTGCCAGCAAAGCTAACTCCTACAATGAGCAGTTCTTC
NA TRBJ1-5 NA TRBV12-2 CASRGGQGLSNQPQHF TGTGCAAGTCGGGGGGGACAGGGATTAAGCAATCAGCCCCAGCATTTT
TRBD2 TRBJ2-7 few TRBV2 CASSGTSGGSYEQYF TGTGCCAGCAGTGGGACTAGCGGGGGGTCCTACGAGCAGTACTTC
NA TRBJ1-6 NA TRBV28 CASTENQGYNSPLHF TGTGCCAGCACCGAAAACCAGGGCTATAATTCACCCCTCCACTTT
TRBD1 TRBJ2-3 NA TRBV20-1 CSASSRDRLTDTQYF TGCAGTGCTAGTTCCCGGGACAGACTCACAGATACGCAGTATTTT
TRBD1 TRBJ2-3 NA TRBV5-1 CASSSKHRQGSDTQYF TGCGCCAGCAGCTCAAAACATCGACAGGGGTCAGATACGCAGTATTTT
TRBD1 TRBJ1-1 NA TRBV12-5 CASRRTGGTEAFF TGTGCTAGCCGACGGACAGGGGGGACTGAAGCTTTCTTT
NA TRBJ2-1 NA TRBV5-5 CASSFVGADEQFF TGTGCCAGCAGCTTTGTGGGGGCGGATGAGCAGTTCTTC
TRBD1 TRBJ1-1 NA TRBV11-3 CASSQGALNTEAFF TGTGCCAGCAGTCAGGGGGCTTTGAACACTGAAGCTTTCTTT
NA TRBJ1-1 many TRBV6-5 CASSFGGTEAFF TGTGCCAGCAGCTTCGGGGGTACTGAAGCTTTCTTT
TRBD2 TRBJ2-1 NA TRBV5-1 CASSLGAGESYNEQFF TGCGCCAGCAGCTTGGGAGCGGGAGAGTCCTACAATGAGCAGTTCTTC
TRBD1 TRBJ1-5 NA TRBV19 CASRDRGDNQPQHF TGTGCCAGCCGGGACAGGGGCGATAATCAGCCCCAGCATTTT
NA TRBJ2-1 NA TRBV6-5 CASRRGGNEQFF TGTGCCAGCCGGAGAGGGGGTAATGAGCAGTTCTTC
NA TRBJ1-4 NA TRBV30 CAWSVSRVKGEKLFF TGTGCCTGGAGTGTAAGTAGGGTTAAGGGGGAAAAACTGTTTTTT
TRBD2 TRBJ2-1 NA TRBV5-1 CASSLLAGDYNEQFF TGCGCCAGCAGCCTGCTGGCGGGGGATTACAATGAGCAGTTCTTC
NA TRBJ1-1 NA TRBV12-3/TRBV12-4 CASSLPGGTEAFF TGTGCCAGCAGTTTACCCGGGGGCACTGAAGCTTTCTTT
NA TRBJ1-2 NA TRBV19 CASSRTETWDGYTF TGTGCCAGTAGTAGGACTGAGACTTGGGATGGCTACACCTTC
NA TRBJ1-2 once TRBV6-2/TRBV6-3 CASSFRRGDYGYTF TGTGCCAGCAGTTTTCGGCGGGGAGACTATGGCTACACCTTC
NA TRBJ2-5 NA TRBV5-1 CASSLNFRETQYF TGCGCCAGCAGCCTCAACTTCCGAGAGACCCAGTACTTC
TRBD1 TRBJ2-5 NA TRBV11-3 CASSFRDRGEQTQYF TGTGCCAGCAGCTTTCGGGACAGGGGCGAACAGACCCAGTACTTC
TRBD1 TRBJ2-7 NA TRBV12-5 CASGWGQTYEQYF TGTGCTAGTGGTTGGGGACAGACCTACGAGCAGTACTTC
TRBD2 TRBJ2-3 NA TRBV27 CASSLGGLALVADTQYF TGTGCCAGCAGTTTGGGGGGACTAGCCTTGGTCGCAGATACGCAGTATTTT
NA TRBJ1-1 NA TRBV18 CATVDSQNTEAFF TGTGCCACTGTAGACAGTCAGAACACTGAAGCTTTCTTT
NA TRBJ2-1 NA TRBV24-1 CATSAPGLQDNEQFF TGTGCCACCAGTGCTCCGGGACTTCAAGACAATGAGCAGTTCTTC
NA TRBJ1-5 NA TRBV21-1 CASSPERGASGQPQHF TGTGCCAGCAGCCCGGAACGGGGAGCGTCCGGTCAGCCCCAGCATTTT
NA TRBJ1-1 NA TRBV3-1/TRBV3-2 CASSSREVDTEAFF TGTGCCAGCAGCTCCAGAGAGGTAGACACTGAAGCTTTCTTT